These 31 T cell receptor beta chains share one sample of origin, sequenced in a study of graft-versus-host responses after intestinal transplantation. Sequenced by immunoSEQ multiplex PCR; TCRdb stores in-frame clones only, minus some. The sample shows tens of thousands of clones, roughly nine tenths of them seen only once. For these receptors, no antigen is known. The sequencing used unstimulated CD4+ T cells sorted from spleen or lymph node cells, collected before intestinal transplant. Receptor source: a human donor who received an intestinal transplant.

Here the CDR3 reads CASSPGQGPTGANVLTF. DNA of the CDR3: TGTGCCAGCTCACCTGGACAGGGGCCTACTGGGGCCAACGTCCTGACTTTC. The rearrangement joins TRBV18 to TRBJ2-6, with 9 bases fitting TRBD1. CDR1 is KGHSH and CDR2 is LQKENI in the germline V gene. Unmatched junction bases numbered 5, after V lost 3 bases and J lost 2 bases. The CDR3 covers 17 residues.

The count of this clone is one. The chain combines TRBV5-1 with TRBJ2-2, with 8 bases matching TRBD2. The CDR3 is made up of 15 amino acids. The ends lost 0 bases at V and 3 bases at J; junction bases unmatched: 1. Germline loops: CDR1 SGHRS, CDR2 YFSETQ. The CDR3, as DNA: TGCGCCAGCAGCTTGGAACTAGCGGACACCGGGGAGCTGTTTTTT. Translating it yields CASSLELADTGELFF. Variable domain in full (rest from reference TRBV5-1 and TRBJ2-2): KAGVTQTPRYLIKTRGQQVTLSCSPISGHRSVSWYQQTPGQGLQFLFEYFSETQRNKGNFPGRFSGRQFSNSRSEMNVSTLELGDSALYLCASSLELADTGELFFGEGSRLTVL.

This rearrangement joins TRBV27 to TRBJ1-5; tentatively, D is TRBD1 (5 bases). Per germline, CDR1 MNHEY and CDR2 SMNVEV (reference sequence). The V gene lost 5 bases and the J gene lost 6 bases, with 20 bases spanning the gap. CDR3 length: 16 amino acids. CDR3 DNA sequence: TGTGCCAGCAGTCCGGGACTGTCTCGGTTGGGTCAGCCCCAGCATTTT. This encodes CASSPGLSRLGQPQHF.

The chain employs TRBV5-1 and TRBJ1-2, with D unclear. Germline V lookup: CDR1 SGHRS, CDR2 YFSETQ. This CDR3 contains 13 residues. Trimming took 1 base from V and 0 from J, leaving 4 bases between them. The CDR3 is CASSLLPNYGYTF. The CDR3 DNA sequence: TGCGCCAGCAGCTTGCTCCCTAACTATGGCTACACCTTC. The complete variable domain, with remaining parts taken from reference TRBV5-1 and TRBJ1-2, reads KAGVTQTPRYLIKTRGQQVTLSCSPISGHRSVSWYQQTPGQGLQFLFEYFSETQRNKGNFPGRFSGRQFSNSRSEMNVSTLELGDSALYLCASSLLPNYGYTFGSGTRLTVV.

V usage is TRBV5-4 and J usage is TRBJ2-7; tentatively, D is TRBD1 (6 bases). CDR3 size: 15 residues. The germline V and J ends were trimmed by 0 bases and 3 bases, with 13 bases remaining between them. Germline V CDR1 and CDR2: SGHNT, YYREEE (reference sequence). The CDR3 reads CASSLDGGSGYEQYF. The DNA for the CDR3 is TGTGCCAGCAGCTTGGATGGGGGCTCAGGCTACGAGCAGTACTTC. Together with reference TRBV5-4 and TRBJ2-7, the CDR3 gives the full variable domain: ETGVTQSPTHLIKTRGQQVTLRCSSQSGHNTVSWYQQALGQGPQFIFQYYREEENGRGNFPPRFSGLQFPNYSSELNVNALELDDSALYLCASSLDGGSGYEQYFGPGTRLTVT.

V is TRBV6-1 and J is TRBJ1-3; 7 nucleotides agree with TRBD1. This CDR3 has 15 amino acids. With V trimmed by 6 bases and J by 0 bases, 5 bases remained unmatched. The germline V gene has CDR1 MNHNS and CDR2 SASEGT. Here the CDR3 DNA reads TGTGCCAGCAGGACCCGGGACAGCTCTGGAAACACCATATATTTT. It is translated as CASRTRDSSGNTIYF.

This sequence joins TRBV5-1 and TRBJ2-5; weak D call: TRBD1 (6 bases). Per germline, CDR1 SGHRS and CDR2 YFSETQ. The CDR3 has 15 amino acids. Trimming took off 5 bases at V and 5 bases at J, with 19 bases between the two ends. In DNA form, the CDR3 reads TGCGCCAGCAGACCTCCAGGGGCGGGTGGGGAGACCCAGTACTTC. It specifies CASRPPGAGGETQYF.

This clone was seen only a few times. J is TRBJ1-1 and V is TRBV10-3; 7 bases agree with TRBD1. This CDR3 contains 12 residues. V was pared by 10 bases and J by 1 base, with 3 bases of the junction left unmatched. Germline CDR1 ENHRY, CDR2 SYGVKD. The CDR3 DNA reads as TGTGCCACAGGGGGACAGAACACTGAAGCTTTCTTT. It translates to CATGGQNTEAFF.

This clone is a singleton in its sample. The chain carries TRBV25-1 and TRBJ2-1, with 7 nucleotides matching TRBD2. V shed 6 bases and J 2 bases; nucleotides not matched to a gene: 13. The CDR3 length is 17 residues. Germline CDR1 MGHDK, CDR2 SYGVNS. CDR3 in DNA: TGTGCCAGCAGGGGTCTTGACCTGGCGGGGGCCTACAATGAGCAGTTCTTC. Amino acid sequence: CASRGLDLAGAYNEQFF.

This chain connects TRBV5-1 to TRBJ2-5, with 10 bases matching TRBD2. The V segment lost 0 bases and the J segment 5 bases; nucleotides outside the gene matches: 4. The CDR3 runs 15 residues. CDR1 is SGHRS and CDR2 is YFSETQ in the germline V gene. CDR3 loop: CASSLGSGGYETQYF. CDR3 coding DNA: TGCGCCAGCAGCTTGGGTAGCGGGGGGTACGAGACCCAGTACTTC.

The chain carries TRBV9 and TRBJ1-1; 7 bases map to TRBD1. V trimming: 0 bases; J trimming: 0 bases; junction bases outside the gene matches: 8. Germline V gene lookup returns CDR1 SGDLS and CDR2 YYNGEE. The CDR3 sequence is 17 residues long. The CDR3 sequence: CASSVGRDRGMNTEAFF. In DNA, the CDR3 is TGTGCCAGCAGCGTAGGCCGGGACAGAGGGATGAACACTGAAGCTTTCTTT.

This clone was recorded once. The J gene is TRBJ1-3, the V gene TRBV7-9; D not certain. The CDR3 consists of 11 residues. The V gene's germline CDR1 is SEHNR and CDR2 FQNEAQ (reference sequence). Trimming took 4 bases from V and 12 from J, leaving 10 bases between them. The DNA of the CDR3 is TGTGCCAGCAGCTCCCTTGGCGGCATATATTTT. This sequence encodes CASSSLGGIYF.

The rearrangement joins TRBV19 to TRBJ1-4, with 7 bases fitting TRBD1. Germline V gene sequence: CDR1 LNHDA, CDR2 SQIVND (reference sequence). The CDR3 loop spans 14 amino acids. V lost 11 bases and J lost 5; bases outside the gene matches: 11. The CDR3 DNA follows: TGTGCCGTGAGCGACAGGGCAAGGAATGAAAAACTGTTTTTT. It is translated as CAVSDRARNEKLFF.

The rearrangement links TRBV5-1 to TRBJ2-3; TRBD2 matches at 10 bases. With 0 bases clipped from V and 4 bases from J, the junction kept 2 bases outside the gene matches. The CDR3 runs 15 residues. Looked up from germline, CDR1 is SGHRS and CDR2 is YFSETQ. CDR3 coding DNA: TGCGCCAGCAGCTTGGAGAGCGGGGGGGCAGATACGCAGTATTTT. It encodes CASSLESGGADTQYF.

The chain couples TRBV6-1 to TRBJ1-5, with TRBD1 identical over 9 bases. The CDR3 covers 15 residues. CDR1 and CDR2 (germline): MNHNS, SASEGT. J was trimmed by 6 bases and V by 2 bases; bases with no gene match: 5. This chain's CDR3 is CASSERTGVGQPQHF. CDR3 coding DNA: TGTGCCAGCAGTGAACGGACAGGGGTTGGTCAGCCCCAGCATTTT.

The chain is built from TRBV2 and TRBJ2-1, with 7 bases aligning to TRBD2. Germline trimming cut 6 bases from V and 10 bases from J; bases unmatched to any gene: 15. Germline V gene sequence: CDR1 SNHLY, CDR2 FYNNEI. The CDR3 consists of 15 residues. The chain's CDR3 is CASRASSGRGGEQFF. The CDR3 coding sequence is TGTGCCAGCAGAGCTTCTAGCGGCCGGGGAGGGGAGCAGTTCTTC.

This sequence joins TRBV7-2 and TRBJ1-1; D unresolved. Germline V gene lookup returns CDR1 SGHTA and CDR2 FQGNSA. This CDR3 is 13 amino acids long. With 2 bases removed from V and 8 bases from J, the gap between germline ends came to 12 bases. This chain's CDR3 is CASSLNGAGEAFF. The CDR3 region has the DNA TGTGCCAGCAGCTTAAATGGTGCGGGGGAAGCTTTCTTT.

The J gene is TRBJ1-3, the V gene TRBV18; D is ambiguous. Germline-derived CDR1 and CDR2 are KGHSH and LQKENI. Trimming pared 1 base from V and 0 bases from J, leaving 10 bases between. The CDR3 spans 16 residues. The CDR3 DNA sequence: TGTGCCAGCTCACCACAATCCAGTGACTCTGGAAACACCATATATTTT. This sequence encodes CASSPQSSDSGNTIYF.

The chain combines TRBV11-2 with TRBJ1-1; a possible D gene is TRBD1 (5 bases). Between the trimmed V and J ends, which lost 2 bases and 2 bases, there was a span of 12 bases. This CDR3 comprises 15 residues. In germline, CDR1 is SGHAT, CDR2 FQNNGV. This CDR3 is CASSLTPTGNTEAFF. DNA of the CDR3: TGTGCCAGCAGCTTAACTCCCACAGGTAACACTGAAGCTTTCTTT.

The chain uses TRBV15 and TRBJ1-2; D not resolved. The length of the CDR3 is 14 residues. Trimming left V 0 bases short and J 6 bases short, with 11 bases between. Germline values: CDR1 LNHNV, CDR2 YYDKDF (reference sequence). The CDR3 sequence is CATSRDSGSHGYTF. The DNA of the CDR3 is TGTGCCACCAGCAGAGATTCCGGTTCACATGGCTACACCTTC.

CDR3 amino acids: CASSRGTEFRDTQYF. The CDR3 DNA follows: TGCGCCAGCAGCCGCGGGACGGAATTCAGAGATACGCAGTATTTT. The rearrangement links TRBV4-1 to TRBJ2-3; tentative D call: TRBD2 (6 bases). Germline loops: CDR1 MGHRA, CDR2 YSYEKL. The CDR3 extends over 15 amino acids. Between the trimmed V and J ends, which lost 4 bases and 5 bases, there was a span of 16 bases.

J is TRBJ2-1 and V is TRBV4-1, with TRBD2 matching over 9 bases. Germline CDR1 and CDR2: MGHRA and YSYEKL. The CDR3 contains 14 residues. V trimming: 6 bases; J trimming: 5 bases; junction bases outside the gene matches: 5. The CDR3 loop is CASRRAGGNNEQFF. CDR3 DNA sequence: TGCGCCAGCAGGCGAGCGGGGGGAAACAATGAGCAGTTCTTC.

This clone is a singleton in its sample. CDR3 region: CASSEQGSGYTF. The CDR3 DNA is TGTGCCAGCAGCGAACAGGGTAGTGGCTACACCTTC. The rearrangement links TRBV6-1 to TRBJ1-2, with a tentative D call TRBD1 (6 bases). V shed 6 bases and J shed 7 bases, with 12 bases lying between them. Germline CDR1 reads MNHNS; CDR2 reads SASEGT. This CDR3 region has 12 residues.

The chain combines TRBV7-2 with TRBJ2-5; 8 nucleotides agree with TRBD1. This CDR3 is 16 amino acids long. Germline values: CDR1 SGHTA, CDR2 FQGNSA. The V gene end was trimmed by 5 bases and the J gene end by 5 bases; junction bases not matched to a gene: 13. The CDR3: CASSPGPDRAGETQYF. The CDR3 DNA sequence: TGTGCCAGCAGCCCAGGCCCGGACAGGGCCGGGGAGACCCAGTACTTC. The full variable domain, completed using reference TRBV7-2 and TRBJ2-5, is GAGVSQSPSNKVTEKGKDVELRCDPISGHTALYWYRQSLGQGLEFLIYFQGNSAPDKSGLPSDRFSAERTGGSVSTLTIQRTQQEDSAVYLCASSPGPDRAGETQYFGPGTRLLVL.

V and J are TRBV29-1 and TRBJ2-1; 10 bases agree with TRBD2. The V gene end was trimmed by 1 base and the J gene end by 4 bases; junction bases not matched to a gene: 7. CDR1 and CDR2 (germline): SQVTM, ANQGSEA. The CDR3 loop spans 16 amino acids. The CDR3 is CSVEGIAGGLYNEQFF. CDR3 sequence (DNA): TGCAGCGTTGAAGGTATAGCGGGGGGATTGTACAATGAGCAGTTCTTC.

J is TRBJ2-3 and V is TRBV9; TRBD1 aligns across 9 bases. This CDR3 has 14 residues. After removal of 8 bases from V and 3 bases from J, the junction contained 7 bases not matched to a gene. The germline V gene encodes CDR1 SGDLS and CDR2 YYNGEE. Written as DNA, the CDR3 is TGTGCCAGTGGCCCGGGACAGGGAACAGATACGCAGTATTTT. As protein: CASGPGQGTDTQYF.

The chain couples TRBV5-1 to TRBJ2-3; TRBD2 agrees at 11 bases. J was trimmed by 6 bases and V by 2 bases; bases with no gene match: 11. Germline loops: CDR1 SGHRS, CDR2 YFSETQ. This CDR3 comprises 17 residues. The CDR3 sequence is CASSLLLAGATGDTQYF. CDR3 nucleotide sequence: TGCGCCAGCAGCTTATTACTAGCGGGGGCCACAGGGGATACGCAGTATTTT.

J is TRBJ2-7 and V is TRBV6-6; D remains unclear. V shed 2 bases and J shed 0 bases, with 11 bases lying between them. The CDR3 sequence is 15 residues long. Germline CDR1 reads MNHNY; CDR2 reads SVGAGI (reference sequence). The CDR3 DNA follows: TGTGCCAGCAGTTACCTCCAGGCACCCTCCTACGAGCAGTACTTC. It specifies CASSYLQAPSYEQYF.

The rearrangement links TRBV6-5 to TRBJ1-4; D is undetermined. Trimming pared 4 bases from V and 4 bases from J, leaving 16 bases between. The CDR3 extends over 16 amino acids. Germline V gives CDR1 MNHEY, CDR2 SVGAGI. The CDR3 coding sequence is TGTGCCAGCAGTTGGACGGGATCGGGGAGTAATGAAAAACTGTTTTTT. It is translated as CASSWTGSGSNEKLFF.

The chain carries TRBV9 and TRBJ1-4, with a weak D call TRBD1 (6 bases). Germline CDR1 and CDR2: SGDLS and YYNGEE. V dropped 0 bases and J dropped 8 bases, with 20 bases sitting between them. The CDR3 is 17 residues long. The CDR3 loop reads CASSVGAGVGLSEKLFF. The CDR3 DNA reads TGTGCCAGCAGCGTAGGGGCAGGGGTGGGCCTATCCGAAAAACTGTTTTTT.

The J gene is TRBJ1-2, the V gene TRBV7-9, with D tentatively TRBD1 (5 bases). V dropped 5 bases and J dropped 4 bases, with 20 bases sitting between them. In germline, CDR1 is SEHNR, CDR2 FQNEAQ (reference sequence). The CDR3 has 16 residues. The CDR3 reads CASSPRVPTAFYGYTF. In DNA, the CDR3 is TGTGCCAGCAGCCCCAGGGTTCCCACCGCCTTCTATGGCTACACCTTC.